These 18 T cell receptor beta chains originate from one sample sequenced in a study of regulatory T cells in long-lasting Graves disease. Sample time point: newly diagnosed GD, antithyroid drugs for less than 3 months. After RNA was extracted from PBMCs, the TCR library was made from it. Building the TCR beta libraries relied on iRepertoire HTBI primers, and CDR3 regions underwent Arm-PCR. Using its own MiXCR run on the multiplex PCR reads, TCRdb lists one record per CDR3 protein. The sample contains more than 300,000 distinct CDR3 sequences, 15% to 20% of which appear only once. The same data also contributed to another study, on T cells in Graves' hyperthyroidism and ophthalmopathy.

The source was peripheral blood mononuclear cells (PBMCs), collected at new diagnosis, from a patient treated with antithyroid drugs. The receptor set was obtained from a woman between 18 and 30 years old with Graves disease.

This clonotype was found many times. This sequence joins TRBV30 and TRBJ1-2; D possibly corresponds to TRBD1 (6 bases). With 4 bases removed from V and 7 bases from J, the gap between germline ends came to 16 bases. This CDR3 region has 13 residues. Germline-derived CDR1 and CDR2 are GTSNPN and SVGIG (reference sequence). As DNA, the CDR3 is TGTGCCTGGAAGGCAGGGGCCGGGGGTGGCTACACCTTC. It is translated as CAWKAGAGGGYTF. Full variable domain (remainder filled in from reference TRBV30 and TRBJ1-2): SQTIHQWPATLVQPVGSPLSLECTVEGTSNPNLYWYRQAAGRGLQLLFYSVGIGQISSEVPQNLSASRPQDRQFILSSKKLLLSDSGFYLCAWKAGAGGGYTFGSGTRLTVV.

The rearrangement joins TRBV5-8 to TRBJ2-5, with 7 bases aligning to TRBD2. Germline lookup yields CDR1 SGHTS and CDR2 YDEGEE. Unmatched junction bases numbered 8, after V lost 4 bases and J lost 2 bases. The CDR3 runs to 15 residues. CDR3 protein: CASSPWGAGQETQYF. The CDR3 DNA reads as TGTGCCAGCAGCCCGTGGGGAGCGGGACAAGAGACCCAGTACTTC.

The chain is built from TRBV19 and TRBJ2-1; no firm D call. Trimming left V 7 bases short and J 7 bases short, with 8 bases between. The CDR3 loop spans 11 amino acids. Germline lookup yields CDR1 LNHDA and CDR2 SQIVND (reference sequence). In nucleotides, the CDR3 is TGTGCCAGTACTGCTAGAAATGAGCAGTTCTTC. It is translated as CASTARNEQFF.

In DNA form, the CDR3 reads TGTGCCAGCAGCCAAGATCCAGGGGGCAGAAAGACCGAAATAGCTAACTATGGCTACACCTTC. Translation: CASSQDPGGRKTEIANYGYTF. The V and J genes are TRBV4-2 and TRBJ1-2; the match to TRBD1 covers 8 bases. V shed 0 bases and J 0 bases; nucleotides not matched to a gene: 18. This CDR3 is 21 amino acids long. The germline V gene encodes CDR1 LGHNA and CDR2 YNFKEQ.

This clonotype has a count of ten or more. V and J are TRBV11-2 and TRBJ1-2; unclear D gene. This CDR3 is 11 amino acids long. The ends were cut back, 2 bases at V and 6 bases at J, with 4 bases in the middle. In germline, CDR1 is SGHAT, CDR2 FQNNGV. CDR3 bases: TGTGCCAGCAGCTTAAGTAATGGCTACACCTTC. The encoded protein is CASSLSNGYTF.

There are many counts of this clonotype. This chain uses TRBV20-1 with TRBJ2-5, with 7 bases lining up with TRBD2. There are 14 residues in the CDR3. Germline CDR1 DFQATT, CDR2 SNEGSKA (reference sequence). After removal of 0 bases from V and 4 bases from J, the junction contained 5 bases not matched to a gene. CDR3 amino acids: CSARETLAVETQYF. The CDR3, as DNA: TGCAGTGCTAGAGAGACGCTAGCGGTAGAGACCCAGTACTTC.

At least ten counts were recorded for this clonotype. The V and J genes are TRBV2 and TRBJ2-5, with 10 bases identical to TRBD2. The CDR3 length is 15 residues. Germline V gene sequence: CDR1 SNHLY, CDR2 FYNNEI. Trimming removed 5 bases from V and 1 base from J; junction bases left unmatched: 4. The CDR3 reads CASSILAGPQETQYF. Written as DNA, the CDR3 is TGTGCCAGCAGTATACTAGCGGGACCCCAAGAGACCCAGTACTTC.

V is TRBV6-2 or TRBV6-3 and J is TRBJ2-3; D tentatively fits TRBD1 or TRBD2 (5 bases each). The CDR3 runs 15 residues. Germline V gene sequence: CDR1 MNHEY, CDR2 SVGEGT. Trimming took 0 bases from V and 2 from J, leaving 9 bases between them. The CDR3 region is CASSYSLGTTDTQYF. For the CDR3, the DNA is TGTGCCAGCAGTTACTCGCTAGGGACCACAGATACGCAGTATTTT.

In nucleotides, the CDR3 is TGTGCCAGCGGGGCCGGGACTAGCGGGAGATCCTACAATGAGCAGTTCTTC. Protein: CASGAGTSGRSYNEQFF. The chain links TRBV5-4 to TRBJ2-1, with 14 bases identical to TRBD2. The trim removed 7 bases at V and 1 base at J, leaving 7 bases unmatched. The CDR3 runs 17 residues. Germline V CDR1 and CDR2: SGHNT, YYREEE (reference sequence).

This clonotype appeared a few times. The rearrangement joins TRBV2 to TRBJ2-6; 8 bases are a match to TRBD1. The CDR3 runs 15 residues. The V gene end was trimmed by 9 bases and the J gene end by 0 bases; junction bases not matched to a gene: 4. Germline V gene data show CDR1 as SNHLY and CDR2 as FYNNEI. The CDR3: CASRQGNSGANVLTF. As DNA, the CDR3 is TGTGCCAGTCGACAGGGGAACTCTGGGGCCAACGTCCTGACTTTC.

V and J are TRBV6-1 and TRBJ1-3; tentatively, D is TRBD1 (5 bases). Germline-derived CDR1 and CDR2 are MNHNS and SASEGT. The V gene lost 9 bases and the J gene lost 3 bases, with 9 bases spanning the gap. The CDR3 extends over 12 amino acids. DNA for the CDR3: TGTGCCAGTGGACATAGTGGAAACACCATATATTTT. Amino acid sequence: CASGHSGNTIYF.

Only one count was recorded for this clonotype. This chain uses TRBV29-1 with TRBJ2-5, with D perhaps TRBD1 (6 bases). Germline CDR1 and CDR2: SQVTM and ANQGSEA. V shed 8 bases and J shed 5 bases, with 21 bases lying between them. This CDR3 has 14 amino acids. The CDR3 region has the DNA TGCAGCTCAGAGGGGGACGGGGATCAGGAGACCCAGTACTTC. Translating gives CSSEGDGDQETQYF.

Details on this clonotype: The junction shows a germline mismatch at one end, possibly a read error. The CDR3 DNA reads TGCGCCAGCAGCTTGAACGGGGGACGCACCGGGGAGATGTTTTTT. This translates into CASSLNGGRTGEMFF. This sequence joins TRBV5-1 and TRBJ2-2; D possibly corresponds to TRBD2 (6 bases). Germline loops: CDR1 SGHRS, CDR2 YFSETQ. The CDR3 sequence is 15 residues long.

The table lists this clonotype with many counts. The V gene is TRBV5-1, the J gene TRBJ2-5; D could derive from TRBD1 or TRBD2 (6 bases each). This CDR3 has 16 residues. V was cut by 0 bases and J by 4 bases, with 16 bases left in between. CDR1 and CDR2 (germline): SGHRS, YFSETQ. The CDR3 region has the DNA TGCGCCAGCAGCTTGGATGTGATGGGGGGCAGAGAGACCCAGTACTTC. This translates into CASSLDVMGGRETQYF. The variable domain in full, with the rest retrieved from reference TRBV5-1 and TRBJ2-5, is KAGVTQTPRYLIKTRGQQVTLSCSPISGHRSVSWYQQTPGQGLQFLFEYFSETQRNKGNFPGRFSGRQFSNSRSEMNVSTLELGDSALYLCASSLDVMGGRETQYFGPGTRLLVL.

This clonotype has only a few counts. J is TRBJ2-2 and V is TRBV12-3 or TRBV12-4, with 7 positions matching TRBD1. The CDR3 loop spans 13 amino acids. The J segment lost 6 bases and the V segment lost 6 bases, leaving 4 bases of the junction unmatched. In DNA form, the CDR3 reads TGTGCCAGCAGAGACAGGGTCCCCGGGGAGCTGTTTTTT. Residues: CASRDRVPGELFF.

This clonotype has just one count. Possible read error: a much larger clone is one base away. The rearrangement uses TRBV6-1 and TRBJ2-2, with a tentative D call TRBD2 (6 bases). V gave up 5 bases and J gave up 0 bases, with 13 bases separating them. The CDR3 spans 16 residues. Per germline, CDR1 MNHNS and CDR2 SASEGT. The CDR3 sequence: CASSHGGGANTGELFF. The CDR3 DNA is TGTGCCAGCAGTCACGGTGGCGGGGCGAACACCGGGGAGCTGTTTTTT.

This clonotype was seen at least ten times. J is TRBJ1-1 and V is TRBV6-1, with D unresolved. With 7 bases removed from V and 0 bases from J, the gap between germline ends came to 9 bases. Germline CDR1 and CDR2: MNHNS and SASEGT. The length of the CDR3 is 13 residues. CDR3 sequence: CASNPTLNTEAFF. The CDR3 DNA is TGTGCCAGCAACCCTACACTGAACACTGAAGCTTTCTTT.

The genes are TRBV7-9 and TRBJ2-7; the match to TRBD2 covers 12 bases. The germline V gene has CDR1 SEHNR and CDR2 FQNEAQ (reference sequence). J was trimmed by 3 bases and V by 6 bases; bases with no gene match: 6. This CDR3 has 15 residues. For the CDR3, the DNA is TGTGCCAGCAGGCCTTCTAGCGGGGGGGGCTACGAGCAGTACTTC. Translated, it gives CASRPSSGGGYEQYF.